The 18 T cell receptor beta chains reported below all come from one sample, sequenced in a study of blood T cell repertoires in COVID-19 (dated by TCRdb to 2018 to 2020). Receptor amplification or capture employed the immunoSEQ multiplex PCR assay. Sourced from immuneACCESS, this table was stored by TCRdb with only in-frame sequences that have V and J called. A share of the clones is absent; for the studies checked, an unresolved V gene accounts for under half, and the remainder has no known explanation. In all, the sample holds about 260,000 clones, and over 75% of those were seen once. 2% to 2.5% of the sample comes from the top ten. Sequenced input: peripheral blood. The receptor source for this set is a woman aged 45-65 years with acute or convalescent COVID-19.

This rearrangement joins TRBV6-2 or TRBV6-3 to TRBJ2-6; 10 positions match TRBD1. The V gene end was trimmed by 1 base and the J gene end by 0 bases; junction bases not matched to a gene: 9. From germline, CDR1 is MNHEY and CDR2 SVGEGT. The CDR3 sequence is 20 residues long. The CDR3 reads CASSYLRDRGATSGANVLTF. As DNA, the CDR3 is TGTGCCAGCAGTTACTTACGGGACAGGGGTGCCACCTCTGGGGCCAACGTCCTGACTTTC.

V usage is TRBV28 and J usage is TRBJ1-4; D may be TRBD1 (5 bases). The CDR3 spans 15 residues. The V end lost 2 bases, the J end lost 8 bases, and 15 bases lay between the germline ends. The germline gives CDR1 MDHEN, CDR2 SYDVKM. CDR3 amino acids: CASSLSWGFKEKLFF. Here the CDR3 DNA reads TGTGCCAGCAGTTTAAGTTGGGGCTTTAAAGAAAAACTGTTTTTT.

J is TRBJ1-2 and V is TRBV6-5; D is unclear. Germline loops: CDR1 MNHEY, CDR2 SVGAGI. V was cut by 6 bases and J by 4 bases, with 15 bases left in between. The CDR3 length is 14 residues. The CDR3 loop is CASRSADGIYGYTF. In DNA, the CDR3 is TGTGCCAGCAGATCCGCGGACGGGATCTATGGCTACACCTTC.

This chain joins TRBV15 and TRBJ2-7; weak D call: TRBD2 (6 bases). Germline loops: CDR1 LNHNV, CDR2 YYDKDF (reference sequence). Trimming left V 4 bases short and J 6 bases short, with 13 bases between. The CDR3 length is 13 residues. CDR3 sequence reads: CATSIFREVEQYF. In DNA form, the CDR3 reads TGTGCCACCAGCATCTTCAGGGAGGTCGAGCAGTACTTC.

The chain joins TRBV29-1 to TRBJ1-4, with D unclear. The CDR3 extends over 14 amino acids. Per germline, CDR1 SQVTM and CDR2 ANQGSEA. The germline V and J ends were trimmed by 3 bases and 5 bases, with 13 bases remaining between them. CDR3 bases: TGCAGCGTTGAGTCCAACAACGAAAATGAAAAACTGTTTTTT. It specifies CSVESNNENEKLFF.

This sequence joins TRBV9 and TRBJ2-1; tentatively, D is TRBD1 (6 bases). This CDR3 is built from 12 residues. Germline-derived CDR1 and CDR2 are SGDLS and YYNGEE. The V end was cut by 4 bases, the J end by 8 bases, with 10 bases between. CDR3 bases: TGTGCCAGCAGCAAACAGGGTGATGAGCAGTTCTTC. It encodes CASSKQGDEQFF.

V and J are TRBV18 and TRBJ1-1, with D unclear. This CDR3 spans 15 amino acids. Germline lookup yields CDR1 KGHSH and CDR2 LQKENI. The V end was cut by 0 bases, the J end by 5 bases, with 13 bases between. The CDR3 DNA reads TGTGCCAGCTCACCACCAGGTTCGTCGAGGACTGAAGCTTTCTTT. Translation: CASSPPGSSRTEAFF.

The rearrangement joins TRBV29-1 to TRBJ2-1; the match to TRBD2 covers 8 bases. CDR1 and CDR2 (germline): SQVTM, ANQGSEA. V was pared by 1 base and J by 0 bases, with 8 bases of the junction left unmatched. The CDR3 spans 17 residues. The CDR3 DNA sequence: TGCAGCGTTGAAGTAGCGGGAAGGTTTTTCTCCTACAATGAGCAGTTCTTC. Amino acids: CSVEVAGRFFSYNEQFF.

The chain links TRBV7-3 to TRBJ1-1, with TRBD1 identical over 12 bases. Per the germline V gene, CDR1 is SGHTA and CDR2 is FQGTGA. The CDR3 sequence is 17 residues long. With V trimmed by 5 bases and J by 1 base, 8 bases remained unmatched. The CDR3 bases are TGTGCCAGCAGCCTAAGGGACAGGGGGCTTGGGAACACTGAAGCTTTCTTT. Protein product: CASSLRDRGLGNTEAFF.

The chain employs TRBV3-1 (or the pseudogene TRBV3-2) and TRBJ2-5; 9 bases map to TRBD1. Germline V gene data show CDR1 as LGHDT and CDR2 as YNNKEL (reference sequence). The CDR3 length is 15 residues. V gave up 2 bases and J gave up 5 bases; unmatched junction bases: 6. CDR3 loop: CASSQSNRGQETQYF. The CDR3 nucleotides read TGTGCCAGCAGCCAATCGAACAGGGGGCAGGAGACCCAGTACTTC.

This clone was recorded once. J is TRBJ1-5 and V is TRBV5-6, with a possible D match to TRBD1 (5 bases). Germline V CDR1 and CDR2: SGHDT, YYEEEE. The CDR3 loop spans 15 amino acids. The V end was cut by 1 base, the J end by 4 bases, with 12 bases between. The CDR3 region has the DNA TGTGCCAGCAGCTTGAAGAGCGGGGGAAATCAGCCCCAGCATTTT. Its translation: CASSLKSGGNQPQHF.

The chain has TRBV27 and TRBJ2-7; TRBD1 matches at 8 bases. V dropped 1 base and J dropped 5; count of bases not matched to a gene: 13. The CDR3 runs to 17 residues. Germline V lookup: CDR1 MNHEY, CDR2 SMNVEV (reference sequence). The CDR3 nucleotides read TGTGCCAGCAGTTTATTCGATGGGGCAGGGGGCAACCACGAGCAGTACTTC. Its translation: CASSLFDGAGGNHEQYF.

This sequence joins TRBV29-1 and TRBJ2-3; 8 positions agree with TRBD1. The germline V gene has CDR1 SQVTM and CDR2 ANQGSEA. The CDR3 extends over 14 amino acids. The junction had 7 bases not matched to a gene; V was cut back by 4 bases and J by 4 bases. CDR3 DNA sequence: TGCAGCGTTGGGGTCAGGGGGCAGGCAGATACGCAGTATTTT. Translation gives CSVGVRGQADTQYF.

The rearrangement uses TRBV24-1 and TRBJ1-1; D is possibly TRBD1 (6 bases). Trimming stripped 5 bases from V and 11 bases from J, with 20 bases between. This CDR3 spans 14 amino acids. Germline-derived CDR1 and CDR2 are KGHDR and SFDVKD. The CDR3 sequence: CATSGPTGFAGAFF. DNA of the CDR3: TGTGCCACCAGTGGCCCAACAGGGTTCGCAGGCGCTTTCTTT.

The chain couples TRBV30 to TRBJ1-5; tentatively, D is TRBD1 (6 bases). The CDR3 is 14 residues long. The V gene's germline CDR1 is GTSNPN and CDR2 SVGIG (reference sequence). Trimming removed 1 base from V and 4 bases from J, with 11 bases in between. In DNA form, the CDR3 reads TGTGCCTGGAGTGCTGGACAGTCTAATCAGCCCCAGCATTTT. Its translation is CAWSAGQSNQPQHF. The full variable domain, completed using reference TRBV30 and TRBJ1-5, is SQTIHQWPATLVQPVGSPLSLECTVEGTSNPNLYWYRQAAGRGLQLLFYSVGIGQISSEVPQNLSASRPQDRQFILSSKKLLLSDSGFYLCAWSAGQSNQPQHFGDGTRLSIL.

CDR3 region: CASSWGDYNEQFF. CDR3 in DNA: TGCGCCAGCAGCTGGGGGGATTACAATGAGCAGTTCTTC. The genes are TRBV5-1 and TRBJ2-1, with TRBD2 as a possible D gene (6 bases). Trimming removed 3 bases at V and 4 bases at J, with 8 bases between. CDR1 and CDR2 from the germline V gene are SGHRS and YFSETQ. The CDR3 consists of 13 residues.

The genes are TRBV14 and TRBJ1-5; D is undetermined. Trimming removed 6 bases at V and 6 bases at J, with 9 bases between. The germline gives CDR1 SGHDN, CDR2 FVKESK. This CDR3 comprises 12 residues. CDR3 sequence reads: CASSPSVQPQHF. The CDR3 nucleotides are TGTGCCAGCAGTCCTAGTGTTCAGCCCCAGCATTTT.

This chain links TRBV3-1 (or the pseudogene TRBV3-2) with TRBJ2-7; unclear D gene. CDR3 length: 13 residues. The germline CDR1 and CDR2 sequences are LGHDT and YNNKEL (reference sequence). V was shortened by 5 bases and J by 4 bases, with 12 bases between the two germline ends. CDR3 in DNA: TGTGCCAGCAGCTCTACCGCCTTTTACGAGCAGTACTTC. Protein product: CASSSTAFYEQYF.